The entry below gives a single T cell receptor beta chain sequence along with its context. V was pared by 3 bases and J by 7 bases, with 7 bases of the junction left unmatched. The CDR3 sequence is 14 residues long. Germline-derived CDR1 and CDR2 are SGHTA and FQGNSA. This entry belongs to a study of blood T cell repertoires in COVID-19. The wider study: PBMCs, B-cell-depleted T cells, or T cells were the source of the cDNA or gDNA that made up the material.

Per the study methods: Reference gene primer amplification gave estimated nucleated cell counts. Sequenced by immunoSEQ multiplex PCR; TCRdb stores in-frame clones only, minus some. That table is the source of V, J and clone size, and D and trimming were worked out from the DNA. The sample has 75,000 to 95,000 clones, about 79% seen once; the top ten hold roughly 25%. The sequenced sample consisted of peripheral blood. The TCR comes from a man in his sixties with acute or convalescent COVID-19. The gene calls are TRBV7-2 and TRBJ2-5, with 8 bases fitting TRBD2. The CDR3 sequence: CASSFGSGGGTQYF. CDR3 in DNA: TGTGCCAGCAGCTTTGGGTCCGGGGGGGGGACCCAGTACTTC.